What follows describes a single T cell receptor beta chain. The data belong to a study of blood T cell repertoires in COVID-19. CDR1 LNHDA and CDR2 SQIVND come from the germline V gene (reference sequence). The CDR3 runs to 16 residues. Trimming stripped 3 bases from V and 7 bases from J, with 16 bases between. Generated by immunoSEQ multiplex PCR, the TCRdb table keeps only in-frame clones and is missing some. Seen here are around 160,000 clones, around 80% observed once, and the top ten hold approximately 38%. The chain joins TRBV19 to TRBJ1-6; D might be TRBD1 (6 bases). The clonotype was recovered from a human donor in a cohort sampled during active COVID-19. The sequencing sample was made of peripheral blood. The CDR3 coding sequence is TGTGCCAGTAGTATGGGGTCAGGGGTAAGGAATTCACCCCTCCACTTT. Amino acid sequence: CASSMGSGVRNSPLHF.